The T cell receptor (beta chain) under discussion was sequenced for a study of PD-1 blockade in mismatch repair-deficient tumors. General study points: After pembrolizumab, tumor-resident clones rose rapidly, then generally contracted before radiologic responses.

All patients were mismatch repair deficient, assessed by either PCR or immunohistochemistry. TCRs were sequenced from a few patients responding to pembrolizumab. In regard to this clone: The target antigen is unknown.

Profiled with immunoSEQ multiplex PCR; TCRdb holds only in-frame clones, not every one. The data show some 110,000 clones, more than 60% seen once. Germline trimming cut 5 bases from V and 2 bases from J; bases unmatched to any gene: 3. CDR1 and CDR2 (germline): SGHAT, FQDESV (reference sequence). The CDR3 runs 16 residues. Specimen: peripheral blood, collected approximately 14 months after starting pembrolizumab. V is TRBV11-1 and J is TRBJ2-1, with 13 bases identical to TRBD2. The source of this sequence is an adult with mismatch repair-deficient cancer. The CDR3 protein is CASSPGLAGAYNEQFF. The CDR3 nucleotides read TGTGCCAGCAGCCCAGGACTAGCGGGAGCCTACAATGAGCAGTTCTTC.